The next 9 T cell receptor beta chains were all read from a single sample in a study of T-cell reconstitution after alpha-beta-depleted transplantation in children. Library preparation (for TCRbeta) was performed with unique molecular identifiers. One entry per CDR3 protein, called by TCRdb with MiXCR from the PCR reads. The sample has fewer than 550,000 distinct CDR3 sequences; about a tenth are singletons. The sample in question was PBMCs from the stem cell graft donor, obtained from the stem cell graft. Source of these receptors: a human donor who donated a stem cell graft to a child with acute myeloid leukemia.

The chain is built from TRBV20-1 and TRBJ2-3; 12 bases line up with TRBD2. Germline-derived CDR1 and CDR2 are DFQATT and SNEGSKA (reference sequence). J gave up 2 bases and V 6 bases, and 9 bases lay outside the gene matches. The CDR3 covers 16 residues. The CDR3 region is CSARRLAGVYTDTQYF. The CDR3, as DNA: TGCAGTGCCCGAAGACTAGCGGGGGTATACACAGATACGCAGTATTTT.

This clonotype showed up just a few times. The chain is built from TRBV7-6 and TRBJ2-7; D remains unclear. This CDR3 spans 14 amino acids. From germline, CDR1 is SGHVS and CDR2 FNYEAQ. V lost 5 bases and J 0 bases, leaving 11 bases between the germline ends. Written as DNA, the CDR3 is TGTGCCAGCAGCGCTTCCACATACTCCTACGAGCAGTACTTC. Amino acids: CASSASTYSYEQYF.

The chain combines TRBV5-1 with TRBJ2-1; 9 nucleotides line up with TRBD2. The CDR3 is made up of 15 amino acids. J was trimmed by 0 bases and V by 5 bases; bases with no gene match: 3. Germline values: CDR1 SGHRS, CDR2 YFSETQ. CDR3 DNA: TGCGCCAGCAGTTCTAGCGGGATCTCCTACAATGAGCAGTTCTTC. Amino acid sequence: CASSSSGISYNEQFF.

The rearrangement joins TRBV24-1 to TRBJ2-3; D remains ambiguous. V was pared by 5 bases and J by 2 bases, with 7 bases between. Germline V gene data show CDR1 as KGHDR and CDR2 as SFDVKD. This CDR3 spans 13 amino acids. CDR3 region: CATSVGSTDTQYF. DNA for the CDR3: TGTGCCACCAGTGTGGGTTCCACAGATACGCAGTATTTT.

This clonotype was seen at least ten times. The chain has TRBV3-1 and TRBJ2-3, with D possibly being TRBD1 or TRBD2 (5 bases each). Trimming pared 5 bases from V and 2 bases from J, leaving 17 bases between. Germline CDR1 reads LGHDT; CDR2 reads YNNKEL (reference sequence). The CDR3 runs 16 residues. The CDR3 spells CASSSRDAANTDTQYF. The CDR3 region has the DNA TGTGCCAGCAGCTCACGGGACGCAGCTAACACAGATACGCAGTATTTT.

The chain combines TRBV9 with TRBJ2-1; the match to TRBD2 covers 9 bases. Germline V CDR1 and CDR2: SGDLS, YYNGEE. The CDR3 consists of 12 residues. V was clipped by 3 bases and J by 10 bases; unmatched bases: 2. This CDR3 is CASSATSGEQFF. The CDR3, as DNA: TGTGCCAGCAGCGCAACTAGCGGGGAGCAGTTCTTC.

In its sample, this clonotype was seen many times. The chain joins TRBV19 to TRBJ1-5; no definite D call. The germline V and J ends were trimmed by 3 bases and 0 bases, with 6 bases remaining between them. CDR3 length: 14 residues. In germline, CDR1 is LNHDA, CDR2 SQIVND (reference sequence). The DNA for the CDR3 is TGTGCCAGTAGTATTGGTTATAGCAATCAGCCCCAGCATTTT. This encodes CASSIGYSNQPQHF.

This sequence joins TRBV5-4 and TRBJ2-3; a possible D gene is TRBD2 (5 bases). V was shortened by 2 bases and J by 0 bases, with 16 bases between the two germline ends. The CDR3 covers 17 residues. Germline-derived CDR1 and CDR2 are SGHNT and YYREEE (reference sequence). CDR3 sequence: CASSFRNLGASTDTQYF. The DNA of the CDR3 is TGTGCCAGCAGCTTTAGAAACCTGGGAGCGAGCACAGATACGCAGTATTTT.

The rearrangement joins TRBV29-1 to TRBJ2-1; 10 bases agree with TRBD2. The CDR3 totals 14 residues. V lost 5 bases to trimming and J lost 3 bases; unmatched junction nucleotides: 4. CDR1 and CDR2 from the germline V gene are SQVTM and ANQGSEA. As DNA, the CDR3 is TGCAGCGTTAGCGGACTAGCGGACTACAATGAGCAGTTCTTC. The encoded protein is CSVSGLADYNEQFF.